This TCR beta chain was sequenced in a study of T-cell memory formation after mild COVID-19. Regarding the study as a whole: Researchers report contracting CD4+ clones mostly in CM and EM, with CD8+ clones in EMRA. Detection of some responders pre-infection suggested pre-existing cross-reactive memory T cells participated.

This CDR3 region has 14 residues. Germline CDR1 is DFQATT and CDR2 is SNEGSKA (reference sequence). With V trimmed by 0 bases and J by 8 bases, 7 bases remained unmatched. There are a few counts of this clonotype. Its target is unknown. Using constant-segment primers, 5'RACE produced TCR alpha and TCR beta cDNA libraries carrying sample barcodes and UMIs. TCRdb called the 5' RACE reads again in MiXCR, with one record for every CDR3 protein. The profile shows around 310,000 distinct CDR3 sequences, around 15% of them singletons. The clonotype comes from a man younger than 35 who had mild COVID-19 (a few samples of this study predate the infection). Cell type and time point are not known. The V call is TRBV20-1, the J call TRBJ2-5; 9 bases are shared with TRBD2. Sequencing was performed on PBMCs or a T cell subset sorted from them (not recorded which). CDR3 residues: CSAREAGGPVTQYF. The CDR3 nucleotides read TGCAGTGCTAGAGAGGCGGGGGGGCCAGTAACCCAGTACTTC.